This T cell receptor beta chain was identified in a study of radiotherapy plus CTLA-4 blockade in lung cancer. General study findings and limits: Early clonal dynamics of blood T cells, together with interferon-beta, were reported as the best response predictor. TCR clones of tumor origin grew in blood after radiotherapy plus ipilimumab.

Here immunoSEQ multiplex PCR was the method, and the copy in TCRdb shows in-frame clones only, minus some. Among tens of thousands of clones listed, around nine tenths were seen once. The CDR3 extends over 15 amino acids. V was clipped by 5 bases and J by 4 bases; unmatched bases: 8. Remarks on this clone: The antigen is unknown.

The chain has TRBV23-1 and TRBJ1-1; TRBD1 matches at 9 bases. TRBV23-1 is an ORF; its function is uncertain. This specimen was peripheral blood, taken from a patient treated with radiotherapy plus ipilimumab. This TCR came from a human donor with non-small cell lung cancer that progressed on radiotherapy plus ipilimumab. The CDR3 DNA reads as TGCGCCAGCAGTGGCCGGACAGGGGTTGGCACTGAAGCTTTCTTT. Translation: CASSGRTGVGTEAFF.